This T cell receptor beta chain was sequenced in a study of PD-1 blockade in classical Hodgkin lymphoma. Study outcomes and limitations: No one has yet defined what causes the repertoire differences, which may be disease activity or prior therapy. Reported baseline diversity: healthy donors highest, relapsed/refractory patients lowest. CD8+ TCR diversity did not rise significantly by C4D1, unlike CD4+.

Here immunoSEQ multiplex PCR was the method, and the copy in TCRdb shows in-frame clones only, minus some. The sample includes tens of thousands of clones, 85% to 90% of them seen just once. CDR1 is SGHAT, CDR2 FQNNGV, per germline. The CDR3 totals 14 residues. The ends were cut back, 2 bases at V and 4 bases at J, with 11 bases in the middle. For this clone: Its cognate antigen is unknown.

Each and every patient relapsed after autologous stem cell transplantation, and patients got differing brentuximab vedotin exposure. Researchers used magnetic negative selection to pull out pure CD4+ T cells from thawed PBMCs. Relapsed/refractory classical Hodgkin lymphoma patients had complete, partial or progressive responses. Material: CD4+ T cells from blood, obtained at baseline. The TCR originated in a human donor with classical Hodgkin lymphoma. This rearrangement joins TRBV11-2 to TRBJ1-2, with D uncertain. The CDR3 protein is CASSLRPRPYGYTF. DNA for the CDR3: TGTGCCAGCAGCTTACGACCTCGCCCCTATGGCTACACCTTC.